This T cell receptor (beta chain) comes out of a study of human T cells and chemical hapten exposure. Study-level points and caveats: With patch test score, the counts of PT1 expanded TCRs showed a positive correlation. No shift was seen in TCRs above 1 in 1000 frequency with DPC sensitization. Against controls, expanded TCRs gave rise to significantly more large CDR3 similarity clusters.

The CDR3 extends over 12 amino acids. Germline CDR1 and CDR2: SEHNR and FQNEAQ (reference sequence). V dropped 10 bases and J dropped 3 bases, with 10 bases sitting between them. Regarding time point: patch test 3, about 24 weeks after DPC sensitization. Sample treatment: therapeutic diphenylcyclopropenone sensitization with weekly scalp DPC. Each CDR3 protein is one row after TCRdb ran MiXCR on the RACE reads. There are about 200,000 distinct CDR3 sequences in the sample; more than 20% occur only once, and approximately 2.3% lies in the top ten. As to this clonotype: Antigen unknown.

This material consisted of whole blood, taken in connection with sensitization to the hapten diphenylcyclopropenone (DPC). The sequence came from a woman between 35 and 50 years old with alopecia areata. Some clones in this sample may be carry-over from other donors' samples. The chain employs TRBV7-9 and TRBJ1-5; D gene unclear. The CDR3 here is CATGADNQPQHF. The DNA of the CDR3 is TGTGCCACCGGCGCGGACAATCAGCCCCAGCATTTT.